The clone carrying this T cell receptor (beta chain) was detected once. The repertoire was sequenced with immunoSEQ multiplex PCR; TCRdb's copy has only in-frame clones and lacks some. The data contain 50,000 to 70,000 clones, about 92% of them seen just once; the ten biggest clones take up about 0.9%. There are 14 residues in the CDR3. Unmatched junction bases numbered 7, after V lost 4 bases and J lost 5 bases. The germline V gene has CDR1 SGHTA and CDR2 FQGNSA. This record comes from a study of T cell changes during pregnancy in multiple sclerosis. The TCR comes from a female donor with multiple sclerosis, enrolled in a pregnancy study. This chain joins TRBV7-2 and TRBJ1-1, with 7 bases matching TRBD1. Sequencing was performed on peripheral blood, taken in the first trimester of pregnancy. As DNA, the CDR3 is TGTGCCAGCAGCTCATCAGGGGGGAGGACTGAAGCTTTCTTT. This sequence encodes CASSSSGGRTEAFF. The whole variable domain, remainder taken from reference TRBV7-2 and TRBJ1-1, is GAGVSQSPSNKVTEKGKDVELRCDPISGHTALYWYRQSLGQGLEFLIYFQGNSAPDKSGLPSDRFSAERTGGSVSTLTIQRTQQEDSAVYLCASSSSGGRTEAFFGQGTRLTVV.